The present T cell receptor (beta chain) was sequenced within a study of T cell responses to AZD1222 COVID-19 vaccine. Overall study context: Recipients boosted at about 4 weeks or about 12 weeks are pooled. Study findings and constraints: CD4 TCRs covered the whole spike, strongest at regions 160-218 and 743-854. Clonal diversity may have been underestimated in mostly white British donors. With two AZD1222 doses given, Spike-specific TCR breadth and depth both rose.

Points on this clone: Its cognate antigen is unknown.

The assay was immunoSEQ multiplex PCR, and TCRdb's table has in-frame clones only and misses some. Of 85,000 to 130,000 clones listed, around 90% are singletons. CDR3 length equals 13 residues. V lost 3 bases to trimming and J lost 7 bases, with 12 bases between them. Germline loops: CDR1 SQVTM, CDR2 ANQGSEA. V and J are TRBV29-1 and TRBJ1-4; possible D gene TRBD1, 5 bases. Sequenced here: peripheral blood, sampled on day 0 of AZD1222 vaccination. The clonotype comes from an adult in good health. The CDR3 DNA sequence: TGCAGCGTTGAGGTCCAGGGCGGTGAAAAACTGTTTTTT. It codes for CSVEVQGGEKLFF.